Each of the 9 T cell receptor beta chains below was sequenced from the same sample in a study of CD8+CD57+ T cells in acquired aplastic anemia. For CDR3 and TCR beta VDJ profiling, genomic DNA was the template used. TCRdb reprocessed the reads with MiXCR, giving one entry per CDR3 protein. The sample consists of approximately 470,000 distinct CDR3 sequences, approximately 32% of them appearing once. Patients chosen for sequencing had shown CD8+CD57+ cell expansion by flow cytometry. Sequenced material: sorted CD4+, CD8+, or CD8+CD57+ T cells (not recorded which) from PBMCs. The receptor source for this set is a human donor with aplastic anemia.

The chain carries TRBV15 and TRBJ2-7; 9 positions match TRBD2. Germline values: CDR1 LNHNV, CDR2 YYDKDF (reference sequence). The CDR3 runs 15 residues. Unmatched junction bases numbered 11, after V lost 6 bases and J lost 5 bases. The CDR3 region is CATRVFTAGGDEQYF. The CDR3, as DNA: TGTGCCACCAGGGTGTTTACGGCGGGAGGGGACGAGCAGTACTTC.

The chain carries TRBV2 and TRBJ2-2, with 12 positions matching TRBD2. Germline V CDR1 and CDR2: SNHLY, FYNNEI. Losses at the gene ends were 6 bases for V and 6 bases for J; bases not matched to a gene: 5. This CDR3 contains 15 residues. The CDR3 bases are TGTGCCAGCAGAGAACTAGCGGGGGGCTCCGGGGAGCTGTTTTTT. It is translated as CASRELAGGSGELFF.

This clonotype was counted at least ten times. The chain employs TRBV25-1 and TRBJ2-1; tentatively, D is TRBD1 (6 bases). Trimming shortened V by 6 bases and J by 1 base, and 13 bases separated the two germline ends. The length of the CDR3 is 15 residues. CDR1 MGHDK and CDR2 SYGVNS come from the germline V gene. The CDR3 spells CASSADSLSYNEQFF. In DNA, the CDR3 is TGTGCCAGCAGCGCGGACAGCCTTTCCTACAATGAGCAGTTCTTC. Variable domain in full (rest from reference TRBV25-1 and TRBJ2-1): EADIYQTPRYLVIGTGKKITLECSQTMGHDKMYWYQQDPGMELHLIHYSYGVNSTEKGDLSSESTVSRIRTEHFPLTLESARPSHTSQYLCASSADSLSYNEQFFGPGTRLTVL.

This clonotype occurred a few times. The CDR3 loop reads CASSLTRDGELFF. CDR3 sequence (DNA): TGTGCCAGCAGCCTCACTAGAGACGGGGAGCTGTTTTTT. J is TRBJ2-2 and V is TRBV13, with a tentative D call TRBD2 (5 bases). Per germline, CDR1 PRHDT and CDR2 FYEKMQ (reference sequence). Deletions cut 5 bases from V and 7 bases from J, with 11 bases between. The CDR3 loop spans 13 amino acids.

The V and J genes are TRBV12-3 or TRBV12-4 and TRBJ1-6; no definite D call. The CDR3 is 12 amino acids. V was cut by 8 bases and J by 7 bases, with 9 bases left in between. Here the CDR3 DNA reads TGTGCCAGCCGACGGGAAAATTCACCCCTCCACTTT. Amino acid sequence: CASRRENSPLHF.

V and J are TRBV4-2 and TRBJ2-1; 8 bases are shared with TRBD2. V lost 1 base and J lost 4; bases outside the gene matches: 12. CDR1 is LGHNA, CDR2 YNFKEQ, per germline. The CDR3 contains 18 residues. The CDR3 protein is CASSQALGLAGSYNEQFF. The CDR3 DNA reads TGTGCCAGCAGCCAAGCCCTAGGGTTAGCGGGGTCTTACAATGAGCAGTTCTTC.

The rearrangement joins TRBV7-8 to TRBJ1-6; 9 bases fit TRBD1. The CDR3 has 12 amino acids. CDR1 and CDR2 (germline): SGHVS, FQNEAQ. The ends lost 9 bases at V and 10 bases at J; junction bases unmatched: 4. CDR3 sequence: CASGDRESPLHF. DNA for the CDR3: TGTGCCAGTGGGGACAGGGAGTCACCCCTCCACTTT.

This clonotype was seen many times. This chain uses TRBV5-6 with TRBJ1-2; weak D call: TRBD1 (5 bases). The germline CDR1 and CDR2 sequences are SGHDT and YYEEEE. The V end was cut by 6 bases, the J end by 3 bases, with 15 bases between. This CDR3 is built from 14 residues. The CDR3 nucleotides are TGTGCCAGCACCGTAGGGGACGGCTACTATGGCTACACCTTC. Protein sequence: CASTVGDGYYGYTF.

This clonotype was found many times. The chain couples TRBV10-2 to TRBJ1-5; D remains unclear. V lost 7 bases and J 4 bases, leaving 11 bases between the germline ends. Looked up from germline, CDR1 is WSHSY and CDR2 is SAAADI. This CDR3 spans 13 amino acids. CDR3 in DNA: TGCGCCAGCACCGGCAACACGAATCAGCCCCAGCATTTT. This sequence encodes CASTGNTNQPQHF.